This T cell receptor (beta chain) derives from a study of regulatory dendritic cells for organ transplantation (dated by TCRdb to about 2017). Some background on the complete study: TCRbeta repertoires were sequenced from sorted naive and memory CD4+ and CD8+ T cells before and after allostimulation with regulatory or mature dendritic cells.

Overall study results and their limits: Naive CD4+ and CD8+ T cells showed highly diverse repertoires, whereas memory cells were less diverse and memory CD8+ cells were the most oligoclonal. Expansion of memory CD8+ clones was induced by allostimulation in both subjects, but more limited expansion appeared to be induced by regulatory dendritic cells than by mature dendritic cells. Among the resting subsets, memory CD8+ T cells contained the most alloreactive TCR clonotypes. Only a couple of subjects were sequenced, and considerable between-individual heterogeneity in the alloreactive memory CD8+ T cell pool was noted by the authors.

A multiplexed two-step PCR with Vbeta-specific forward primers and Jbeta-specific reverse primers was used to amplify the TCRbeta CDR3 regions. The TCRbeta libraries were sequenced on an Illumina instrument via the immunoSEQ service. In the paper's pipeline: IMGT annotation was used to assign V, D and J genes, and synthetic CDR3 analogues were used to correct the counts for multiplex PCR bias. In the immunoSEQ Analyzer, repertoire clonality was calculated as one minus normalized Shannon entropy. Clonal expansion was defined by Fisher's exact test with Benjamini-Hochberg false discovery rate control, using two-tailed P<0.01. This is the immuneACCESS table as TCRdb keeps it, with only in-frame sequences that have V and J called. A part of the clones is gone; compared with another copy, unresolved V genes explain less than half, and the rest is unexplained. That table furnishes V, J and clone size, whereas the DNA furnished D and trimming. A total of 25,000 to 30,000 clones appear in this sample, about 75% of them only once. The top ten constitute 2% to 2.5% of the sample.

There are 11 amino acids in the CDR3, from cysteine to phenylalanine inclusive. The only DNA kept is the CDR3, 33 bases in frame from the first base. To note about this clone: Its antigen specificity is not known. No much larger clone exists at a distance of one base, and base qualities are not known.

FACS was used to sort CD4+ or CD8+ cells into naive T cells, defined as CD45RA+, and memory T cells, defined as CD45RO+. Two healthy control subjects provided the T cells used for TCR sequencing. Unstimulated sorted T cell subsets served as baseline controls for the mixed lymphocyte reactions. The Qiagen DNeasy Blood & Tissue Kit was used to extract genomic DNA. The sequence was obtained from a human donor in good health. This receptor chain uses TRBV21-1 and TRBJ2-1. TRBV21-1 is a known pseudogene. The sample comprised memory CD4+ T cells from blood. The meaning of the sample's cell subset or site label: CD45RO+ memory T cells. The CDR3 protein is CASSIAGEQFF. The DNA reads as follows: TGTGCCAGCAGCATAGCTGGTGAGCAGTTCTTC.